Described below is a single T cell receptor beta chain sequence and its context. Antigen: not known. Treg sorting used a CD4+CD25+CD127-/low gate. General study findings and limits: Tumor-infiltrating Treg TCR alpha and beta sequences overlapped most with tumor naive CD4+ T cells, then blood naive.

From the 5' RACE reads, TCRdb called clonotypes with MiXCR, one entry per CDR3 protein. The sample has tens of thousands of distinct CDR3 sequences; more than 25% are singletons. V was shortened by 4 bases and J by 4 bases, with 3 bases between the two germline ends. Germline CDR1 is SGDLS and CDR2 is YYNGEE. This CDR3 has 11 residues. This chain connects TRBV9 to TRBJ1-3; D remains ambiguous. Sequencing input: tumor-infiltrating Tregs sorted from the breast tumor. The clonotype was recovered from a female donor with breast cancer. This CDR3 reads CASSYGNTIYF. DNA for the CDR3: TGTGCCAGCAGCTACGGAAACACCATATATTTT.